This T cell receptor (beta chain) was retrieved from a study of regulatory T cells in long-lasting Graves disease. Arm-PCR of CDR3 regions and iRepertoire HTBI primers were the basis on which TCR beta libraries were built. From the multiplex PCR reads, TCRdb called clonotypes with MiXCR, one entry per CDR3 protein. The sample records roughly 500,000 distinct CDR3 sequences, around 21% being singletons. Findings of the study overall: Owing to a sample size that was small, accuracy may have been reduced.

For this clonotype: What it binds is unknown.

Time point of the sample: persistent/refractory GD, antithyroid drugs over 5 years with positive TRAb. There was RNA extracted from PBMCs, and the TCR library was made from it. The specimen comprised peripheral blood mononuclear cells (PBMCs), sampled when the disease was refractory, from a patient treated with antithyroid drugs. The sequence derives from a female donor with Graves disease.

The CDR3 region is CASSFNSGELFF. In DNA form, the CDR3 reads TGCGCCAGCAGCTTTAATTCCGGGGAGCTGTTTTTT. V and J are TRBV5-1 and TRBJ2-2; the D is unclear. Germline assignment: CDR1 SGHRS and CDR2 YFSETQ. V lost 2 bases to trimming and J lost 6 bases, with 5 bases between them. This CDR3 region has 12 residues.